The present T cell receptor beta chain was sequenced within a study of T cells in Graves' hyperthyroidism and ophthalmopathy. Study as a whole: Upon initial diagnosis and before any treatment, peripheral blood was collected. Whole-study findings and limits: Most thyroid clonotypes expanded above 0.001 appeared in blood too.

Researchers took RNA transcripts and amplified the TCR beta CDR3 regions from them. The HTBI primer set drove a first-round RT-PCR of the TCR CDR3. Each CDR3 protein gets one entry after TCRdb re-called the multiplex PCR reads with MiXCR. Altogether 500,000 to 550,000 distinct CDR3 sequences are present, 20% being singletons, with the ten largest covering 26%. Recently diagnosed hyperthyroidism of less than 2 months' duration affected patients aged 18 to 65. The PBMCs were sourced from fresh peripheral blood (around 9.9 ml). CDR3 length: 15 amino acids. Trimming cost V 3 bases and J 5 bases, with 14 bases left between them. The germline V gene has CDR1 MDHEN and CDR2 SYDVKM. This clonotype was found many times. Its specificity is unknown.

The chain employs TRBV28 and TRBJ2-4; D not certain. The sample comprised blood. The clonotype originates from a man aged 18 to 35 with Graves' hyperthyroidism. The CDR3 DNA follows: TGTGCCAGCAGTTTTACCCTAGAGATTGAAAACATTCAGTACTTC. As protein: CASSFTLEIENIQYF.